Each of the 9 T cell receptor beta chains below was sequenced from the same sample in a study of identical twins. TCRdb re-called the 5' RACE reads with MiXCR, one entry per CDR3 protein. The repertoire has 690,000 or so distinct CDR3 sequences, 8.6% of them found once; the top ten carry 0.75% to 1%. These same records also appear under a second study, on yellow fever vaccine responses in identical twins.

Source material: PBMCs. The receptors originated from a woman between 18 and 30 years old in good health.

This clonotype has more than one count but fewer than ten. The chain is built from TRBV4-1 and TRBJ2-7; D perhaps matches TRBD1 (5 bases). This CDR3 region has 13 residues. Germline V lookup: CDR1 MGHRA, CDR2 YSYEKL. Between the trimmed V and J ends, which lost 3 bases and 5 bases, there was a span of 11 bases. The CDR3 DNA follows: TGCGCCAGCAGCCACCAGGGTATCCACGAGCAGTACTTC. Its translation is CASSHQGIHEQYF.

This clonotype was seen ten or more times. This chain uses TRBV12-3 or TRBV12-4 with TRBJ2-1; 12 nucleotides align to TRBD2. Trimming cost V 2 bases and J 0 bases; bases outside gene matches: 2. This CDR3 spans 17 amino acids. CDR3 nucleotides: TGTGCCAGCAGTTTAACTAGCGGGAGGAGCTCCTACAATGAGCAGTTCTTC. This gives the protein CASSLTSGRSSYNEQFF.

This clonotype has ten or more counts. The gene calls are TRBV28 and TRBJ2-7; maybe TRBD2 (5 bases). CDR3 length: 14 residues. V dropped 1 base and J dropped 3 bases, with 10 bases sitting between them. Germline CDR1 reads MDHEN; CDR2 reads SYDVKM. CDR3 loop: CASSLSGSVYEQYF. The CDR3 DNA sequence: TGTGCCAGCAGTTTATCGGGGTCAGTCTACGAGCAGTACTTC.

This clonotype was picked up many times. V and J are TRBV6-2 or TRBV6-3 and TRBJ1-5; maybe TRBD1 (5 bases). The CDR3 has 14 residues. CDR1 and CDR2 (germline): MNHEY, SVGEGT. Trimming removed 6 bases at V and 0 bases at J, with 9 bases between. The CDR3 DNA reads TGTGCCAGCAGCCGACAGTATAGCAATCAGCCCCAGCATTTT. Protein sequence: CASSRQYSNQPQHF.

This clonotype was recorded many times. The CDR3 loop is CASRPSGSGNNEQFF. The DNA for the CDR3 is TGTGCCAGCAGGCCGAGCGGGAGTGGCAACAATGAGCAGTTCTTC. The chain recombines TRBV12-3 or TRBV12-4 with TRBJ2-1; 8 bases fit TRBD2. V was pared by 6 bases and J by 5 bases, with 9 bases of the junction left unmatched. CDR3 size: 15 residues.

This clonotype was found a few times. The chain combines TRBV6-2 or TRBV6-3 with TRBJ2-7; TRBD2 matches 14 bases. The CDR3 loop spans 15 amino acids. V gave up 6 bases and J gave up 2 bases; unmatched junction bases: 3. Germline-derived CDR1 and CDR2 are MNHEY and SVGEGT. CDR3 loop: CASRTSGRATYEQYF. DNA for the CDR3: TGTGCCAGCAGGACTAGCGGGAGGGCTACCTACGAGCAGTACTTC.

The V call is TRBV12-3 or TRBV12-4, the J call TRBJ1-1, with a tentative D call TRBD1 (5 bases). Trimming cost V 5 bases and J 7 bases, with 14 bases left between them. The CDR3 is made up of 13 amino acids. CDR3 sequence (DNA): TGTGCCAGCAGTCCGAAGACAGCCTATGAAGCTTTCTTT. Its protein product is CASSPKTAYEAFF.

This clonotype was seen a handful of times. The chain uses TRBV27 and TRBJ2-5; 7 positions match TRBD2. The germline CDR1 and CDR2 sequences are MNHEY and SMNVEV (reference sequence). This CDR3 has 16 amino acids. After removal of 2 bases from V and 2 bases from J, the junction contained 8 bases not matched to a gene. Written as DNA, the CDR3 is TGTGCCAGCAGTTTAGGGGGAAGGACTAGTCAAGAGACCCAGTACTTC. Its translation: CASSLGGRTSQETQYF.

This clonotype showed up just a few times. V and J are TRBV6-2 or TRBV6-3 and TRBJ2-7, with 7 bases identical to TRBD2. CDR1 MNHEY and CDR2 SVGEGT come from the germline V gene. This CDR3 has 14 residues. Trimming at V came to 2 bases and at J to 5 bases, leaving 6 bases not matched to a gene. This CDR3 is CASSYVGGSHEQYF. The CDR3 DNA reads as TGTGCCAGCAGTTACGTGGGAGGGTCGCACGAGCAGTACTTC.